This TCR beta chain was recorded in a study of blood T cell repertoires in COVID-19. Study at large: Some COVID-19 samples were acute and others convalescent; all came from the United States, Italy and Spain. Sources were T cells, B-cell-depleted T cells, or PBMCs; the material itself was cDNA or gDNA.

Using immunoSEQ multiplex PCR, the repertoire was profiled, and TCRdb retains in-frame clones only, with some absent. The sample contains tens of thousands of clones, roughly 89% of which appear only once. Sequencing was performed on peripheral blood. The sequence was collected from a man in his 60s with COVID-19, enrolled during active disease.

Here the CDR3 reads CASSQDVAGGLETQYF. As DNA, the CDR3 is TGTGCCAGCAGCCAAGATGTAGCGGGAGGCTTGGAGACCCAGTACTTC. The chain is built from TRBV3-1 (or the pseudogene TRBV3-2) and TRBJ2-5, with 10 bases matching TRBD2. This CDR3 comprises 16 residues. V shed 0 bases, J shed 5 bases, and the junction held 6 bases outside the gene matches. Germline loops: CDR1 LGHDT, CDR2 YNNKEL (reference sequence).